Given below is one T cell receptor (beta chain) in context. The antigen remains unidentified. The TCR beta library used iRepertoire HTBI primers with Arm-PCR amplification of CDR3. MiXCR, run by TCRdb on the multiplex PCR reads, gives a single entry per CDR3 protein. Here the sample spans roughly 500,000 distinct CDR3 sequences, roughly 14% being singletons. Time point here: newly diagnosed GD, antithyroid drugs for less than 3 months. The TCR library used RNA extracted from PBMCs. Trimming stripped 6 bases from V and 2 bases from J, with 7 bases between. The CDR3 runs 12 residues. The data belong to a study of regulatory T cells in long-lasting Graves disease. Points from the study as a whole: TCR diversity in persistent Graves' patients was below that of newly diagnosed ones.

A further study also used this sample, focusing on T cells in Graves' hyperthyroidism and ophthalmopathy.

This sequence was found in a man younger than 40 with Graves disease. The gene calls are TRBV12-3 or TRBV12-4 and TRBJ1-2; D is undetermined. The sequences come from peripheral blood mononuclear cells (PBMCs), collected at new diagnosis, from a patient treated with antithyroid drugs. In nucleotides, the CDR3 is TGTGCCAGCAGGGAATTGAACTATGGCTACACCTTC. Encoded protein: CASRELNYGYTF.